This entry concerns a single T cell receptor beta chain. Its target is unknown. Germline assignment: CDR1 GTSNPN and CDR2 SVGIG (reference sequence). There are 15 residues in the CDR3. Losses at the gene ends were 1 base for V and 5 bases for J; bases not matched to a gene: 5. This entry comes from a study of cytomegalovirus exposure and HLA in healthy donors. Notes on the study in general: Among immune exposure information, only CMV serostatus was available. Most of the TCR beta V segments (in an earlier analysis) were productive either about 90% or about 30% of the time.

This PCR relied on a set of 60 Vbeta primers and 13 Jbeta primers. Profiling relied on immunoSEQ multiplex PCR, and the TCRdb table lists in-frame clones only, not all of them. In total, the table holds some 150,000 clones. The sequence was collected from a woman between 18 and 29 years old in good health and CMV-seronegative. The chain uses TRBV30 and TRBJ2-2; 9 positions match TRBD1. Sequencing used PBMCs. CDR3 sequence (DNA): TGTGCCTGGAGTGCGGACAGGGGAGGAACCGGGGAGCTGTTTTTT. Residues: CAWSADRGGTGELFF. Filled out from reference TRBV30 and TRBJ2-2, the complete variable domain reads SQTIHQWPATLVQPVGSPLSLECTVEGTSNPNLYWYRQAAGRGLQLLFYSVGIGQISSEVPQNLSASRPQDRQFILSSKKLLLSDSGFYLCAWSADRGGTGELFFGEGSRLTVL.